The 21 T cell receptor beta chains below all came from one sample that was sequenced in a study of shared clonotypes between healthy human individuals. The method was immunoSEQ multiplex PCR; TCRdb's version includes in-frame clones alone and lacks a portion of them. The table records 2 million to 2.5 million clones, approximately 94% of them present only once. Sequenced: naive CD4+ T cells sorted from blood. Subset given: CD45RA+ positively selected. The source of these receptors is a man between 18 and 29 years old in good health.

V is TRBV7-3 and J is TRBJ1-1, with 7 positions matching TRBD1. Trimming at V came to 8 bases and at J to 5 bases, leaving 14 bases not matched to a gene. The CDR3 totals 15 residues. Germline-derived CDR1 and CDR2 are SGHTA and FQGTGA. The CDR3 region is CASGQLTGVGTEAFF. The CDR3 nucleotides read TGTGCCAGCGGGCAGCTTACAGGGGTAGGGACTGAAGCTTTCTTT.

This rearrangement joins TRBV6-5 to TRBJ1-2; 11 bases match TRBD1. V lost 6 bases, J lost 7 bases, and 10 bases stayed unmatched. The V gene's germline CDR1 is MNHEY and CDR2 SVGAGI. The CDR3 sequence is 15 residues long. The CDR3, as DNA: TGTGCCAGCAGATCTACAGGGACAGGGGGTTTTGGCTACACCTTC. Its translation is CASRSTGTGGFGYTF.

This clone was observed once. The chain recombines TRBV7-3 with TRBJ2-3; 7 positions agree with TRBD1. The CDR3 has 15 residues. Germline-derived CDR1 and CDR2 are SGHTA and FQGTGA. The junction had 6 bases not matched to a gene; V was cut back by 4 bases and J by 2 bases. The CDR3 is CASSSGQRFTDTQYF. The CDR3 nucleotides are TGTGCCAGCAGCTCGGGACAGCGTTTCACAGATACGCAGTATTTT. Supplemented by reference TRBV7-3 and TRBJ2-3, the full variable domain reads GAGVSQTPSNKVTEKGKYVELRCDPISGHTALYWYRQSLGQGPEFLIYFQGTGAADDSGLPNDRFFAVRPEGSVSTLKIQRTERGDSAVYLCASSSGQRFTDTQYFGPGTRLTVL.

The chain recombines TRBV27 with TRBJ2-7, with 7 bases that match TRBD2. The CDR3 consists of 15 residues. The germline CDR1 and CDR2 sequences are MNHEY and SMNVEV (reference sequence). Trimming took 4 bases from V and 7 from J; bases not matched to a gene: 13. Here the CDR3 reads CASSWAGAGVIEQYF. CDR3 bases: TGTGCCAGCAGTTGGGCTGGGGCGGGAGTAATAGAGCAGTACTTC.

J is TRBJ2-1 and V is TRBV6-5, with 9 bases aligning to TRBD2. The CDR3 is made up of 14 amino acids. J gave up 6 bases and V 6 bases, and 6 bases lay outside the gene matches. Germline CDR1 and CDR2: MNHEY and SVGAGI. The CDR3 loop is CASRDPGLANEQFF. The DNA for the CDR3 is TGTGCCAGCAGGGATCCGGGACTAGCCAATGAGCAGTTCTTC.

CDR3 loop: CASSSGTVTYEQYF. CDR3 sequence (DNA): TGTGCCAGTAGTAGCGGGACAGTCACCTACGAGCAGTACTTC. V is TRBV19 and J is TRBJ2-7; D is perhaps TRBD1 (7 bases). The CDR3 is 14 amino acids. The germline gives CDR1 LNHDA, CDR2 SQIVND (reference sequence). Trimming took off 4 bases at V and 2 bases at J, with 12 bases between the two ends. The full variable domain, completed using reference TRBV19 and TRBJ2-7, is DGGITQSPKYLFRKEGQNVTLSCEQNLNHDAMYWYRQDPGQGLRLIYYSQIVNDFQKGDIAEGYSVSREKKESFPLTVTSAQKNPTAFYLCASSSGTVTYEQYFGPGTRLTVT.

The rearrangement joins TRBV4-1 to TRBJ2-1; D is ambiguous. V dropped 3 bases and J dropped 2 bases, with 11 bases sitting between them. Per the germline V gene, CDR1 is MGHRA and CDR2 is YSYEKL. The CDR3 has 15 amino acids. The DNA of the CDR3 is TGCGCCAGCAGCCAGATCGAACGGACCTACAATGAGCAGTTCTTC. This encodes CASSQIERTYNEQFF.

As concerns this clone: The sample carries other DNA sequences with the same CDR3. The gene calls are TRBV6-1 and TRBJ2-2; a possible D gene is TRBD1 (5 bases). Germline V gene lookup returns CDR1 MNHNS and CDR2 SASEGT. The CDR3 has 14 amino acids. The ends were cut back, 4 bases at V and 2 bases at J, with 8 bases in the middle. CDR3 coding DNA: TGTGCCAGCAGTGCACAGGTCAACACCGGGGAGCTGTTTTTT. The encoded protein is CASSAQVNTGELFF.

The V call is TRBV30, the J call TRBJ1-6; D gene uncertain. Germline V gene sequence: CDR1 GTSNPN, CDR2 SVGIG (reference sequence). The CDR3 spans 12 residues. Trimming shortened V by 3 bases and J by 9 bases, and 9 bases separated the two germline ends. The CDR3 loop is CAWRDGRSPLHF. Here the CDR3 DNA reads TGTGCCTGGAGGGATGGTCGTTCACCCCTCCACTTT.

The rearrangement links TRBV5-4 to TRBJ1-4, with D possibly matching TRBD1 (5 bases). Trimming took off 4 bases at V and 2 bases at J, with 15 bases between the two ends. CDR1 and CDR2 from the germline V gene are SGHNT and YYREEE (reference sequence). The CDR3 length is 16 residues. The CDR3 DNA follows: TGTGCCAGCAGCACCATGGAGGGGACTACTAATGAAAAACTGTTTTTT. Translated, it gives CASSTMEGTTNEKLFF. The full variable domain, its missing parts supplied by reference TRBV5-4 and TRBJ1-4, is ETGVTQSPTHLIKTRGQQVTLRCSSQSGHNTVSWYQQALGQGPQFIFQYYREEENGRGNFPPRFSGLQFPNYSSELNVNALELDDSALYLCASSTMEGTTNEKLFFGSGTQLSVL.

The chain uses TRBV18 and TRBJ2-7; the match to TRBD1 covers 9 bases. In germline, CDR1 is KGHSH, CDR2 LQKENI. Trimming at V came to 3 bases and at J to 6 bases, leaving 3 bases not matched to a gene. The CDR3 is 13 residues long. CDR3 sequence: CASSPGTGLEQYF. CDR3 DNA: TGTGCCAGCTCACCCGGGACAGGGCTCGAGCAGTACTTC. Variable domain in full (rest from reference TRBV18 and TRBJ2-7): NAGVMQNPRHLVRRRGQEARLRCSPMKGHSHVYWYRQLPEEGLKFMVYLQKENIIDESGMPKERFSAEFPKEGPSILRIQQVVRGDSAAYFCASSPGTGLEQYFGPGTRLTVT.

As for this clone: The identical CDR3 is also encoded by other nucleotide sequences in the sample. This chain connects TRBV5-4 to TRBJ2-5; 12 bases map to TRBD2. The CDR3 length is 16 residues. Germline V lookup: CDR1 SGHNT, CDR2 YYREEE (reference sequence). V lost 0 bases, J lost 1 base, and 1 base stayed unmatched. The CDR3 loop reads CASSLATSGGQETQYF. As DNA, the CDR3 is TGTGCCAGCAGCTTGGCGACTAGCGGGGGCCAAGAGACCCAGTACTTC.

The rearrangement links TRBV2 to TRBJ2-3, with D possibly being TRBD2 (6 bases). This CDR3 spans 13 amino acids. Germline V gene data show CDR1 as SNHLY and CDR2 as FYNNEI. Trimming removed 7 bases at V and 0 bases at J, with 8 bases between. The CDR3 DNA reads as TGTGCCAGCAAACGGGAGAGCACAGATACGCAGTATTTT. This sequence encodes CASKRESTDTQYF. The full variable domain, completed using reference TRBV2 and TRBJ2-3, is EPEVTQTPSHQVTQMGQEVILRCVPISNHLYFYWYRQILGQKVEFLVSFYNNEISEKSEIFDDQFSVERPDGSNFTLKIRSTKLEDSAMYFCASKRESTDTQYFGPGTRLTVL.

The chain links TRBV21-1 to TRBJ2-7; TRBD1 is the table's D call, not checked against the DNA. TRBV21-1 is a pseudogene segment. The CDR3 is 17 residues long. CDR3 protein: CASSNRRAGHPTYEQYF. For the CDR3, the DNA is TGTGCCAGCAGCAATCGCCGTGCAGGACACCCTACCTACGAGCAGTACTTC.

As to this clone: The same CDR3 can be traced to other DNA sequences in this sample. The rearrangement uses TRBV6-5 and TRBJ1-3; D gene ambiguous. This CDR3 spans 15 amino acids. Per germline, CDR1 MNHEY and CDR2 SVGAGI. Trimming cost V 0 bases and J 0 bases, with 6 bases left between them. Written as DNA, the CDR3 is TGTGCCAGCAGTTACTCGCCGGCCTCTGGAAACACCATATATTTT. This encodes CASSYSPASGNTIYF.

The J gene is TRBJ2-3, the V gene TRBV18, with 10 positions matching TRBD2. CDR1 and CDR2 from the germline V gene are KGHSH and LQKENI. The CDR3 has 16 residues. Trimming cost V 3 bases and J 1 base; bases outside gene matches: 4. The CDR3, as DNA: TGTGCCAGCTCACCTGAAGGACTAGCGGGCACAGATACGCAGTATTTT. This encodes CASSPEGLAGTDTQYF.

The rearrangement links TRBV10-3 to TRBJ1-2; 10 positions match TRBD1. The CDR3 is 15 residues long. Trimming took 0 bases from V and 5 from J; bases not matched to a gene: 3. Per germline, CDR1 ENHRY and CDR2 SYGVKD. The DNA for the CDR3 is TGTGCCATCAGTGAGTCGCTGGGACAGGGGTATGGCTACACCTTC. This translates into CAISESLGQGYGYTF.

The chain carries TRBV11-3 and TRBJ1-4, with D possibly TRBD1 on 5 matching bases. This CDR3 spans 15 amino acids. The germline V gene has CDR1 SGHNT and CDR2 YENEEA. With 4 bases removed from V and 4 bases from J, the gap between germline ends came to 13 bases. CDR3 nucleotide sequence: TGTGCCAGCAGCTCCCCGACAGTCCTTAATGAAAAACTGTTTTTT. Its translation: CASSSPTVLNEKLFF.

In this sample, this clone turned up once. V usage is TRBV5-1 and J usage is TRBJ2-3; D possibly uses TRBD1 or TRBD2 (5 bases each). Trimming took 1 base from V and 6 from J, leaving 18 bases between them. The CDR3 extends over 16 amino acids. From germline, CDR1 is SGHRS and CDR2 YFSETQ. The CDR3 nucleotides are TGCGCCAGCAGCTTGATGCCGGGCTCTGGGGACGATACGCAGTATTTT. This translates into CASSLMPGSGDDTQYF.

The chain is built from TRBV11-2 and TRBJ1-1, with TRBD1 matching 7 bases. Trimming took 6 bases from V and 6 from J; bases not matched to a gene: 7. Per the germline V gene, CDR1 is SGHAT and CDR2 is FQNNGV. This CDR3 is 13 amino acids long. The CDR3 region is CASRAQGGSEAFF. CDR3 nucleotide sequence: TGTGCCAGCAGGGCCCAGGGGGGGTCTGAAGCTTTCTTT.

The J gene is TRBJ2-3, the V gene TRBV7-9; 11 bases are shared with TRBD2. The CDR3 length is 16 residues. Germline trimming cut 3 bases from V and 5 bases from J; bases unmatched to any gene: 7. Germline CDR1 is SEHNR and CDR2 is FQNEAQ (reference sequence). CDR3: CASSFRYSGRGDTQYF. The CDR3 nucleotides read TGTGCCAGCAGCTTTCGGTATAGCGGGAGGGGAGATACGCAGTATTTT.